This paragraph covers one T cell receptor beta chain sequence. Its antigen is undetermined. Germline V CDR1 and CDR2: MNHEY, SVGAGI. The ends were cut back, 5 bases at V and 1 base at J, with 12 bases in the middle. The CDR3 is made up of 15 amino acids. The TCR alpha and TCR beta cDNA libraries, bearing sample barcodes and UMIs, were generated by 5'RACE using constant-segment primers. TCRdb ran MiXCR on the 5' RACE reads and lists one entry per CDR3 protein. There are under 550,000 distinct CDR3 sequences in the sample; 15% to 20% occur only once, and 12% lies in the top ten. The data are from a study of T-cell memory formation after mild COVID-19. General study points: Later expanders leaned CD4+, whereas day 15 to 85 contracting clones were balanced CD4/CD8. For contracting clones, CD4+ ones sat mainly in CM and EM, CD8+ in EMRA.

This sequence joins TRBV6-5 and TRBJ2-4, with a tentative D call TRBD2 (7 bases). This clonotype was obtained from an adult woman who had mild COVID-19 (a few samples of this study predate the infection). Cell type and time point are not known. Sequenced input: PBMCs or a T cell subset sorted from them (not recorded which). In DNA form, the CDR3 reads TGTGCCAGCAGTAAGGGGGGGGGCGCCAAAAACATTCAGTACTTC. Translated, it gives CASSKGGGAKNIQYF.